The T cell receptor (beta chain) described here comes from a study of cytomegalovirus exposure and HLA in healthy donors. About the study: The study's early data release held 75 million to 95 million unique TCRs from HLA-typed donors. Study conclusions and caveats: The dataset shows that most TCR sequences were rare, while some public TCRs occurred in many donors. Per published accounts, TCR beta sequences correctly predicted the HLA-A and HLA-B alleles of most subjects. Diagnosis of cytomegalovirus status made by the classifier reportedly showed high specificity and sensitivity.

J lost 4 bases, V lost 6 bases, and 11 bases had no gene match. The CDR3 sequence is 16 residues long. Germline V gene data show CDR1 as SGHAT and CDR2 as FQNNGV. The PCR employed 60 Vbeta primers together with 13 Jbeta primers. Measured with immunoSEQ multiplex PCR; TCRdb has only the in-frame clones, and not every one. The sample has over 55,000 clones, 80% to 90% seen once. With respect to this clone: The antigen is not known.

The chain couples TRBV11-2 to TRBJ2-1; 8 bases line up with TRBD2. This clonotype originated in a woman under 40 in good health and CMV-seropositive. The sequenced sample was PBMCs. CDR3 in amino acids: CASRQNSGRTYNEQFF. The CDR3 DNA reads as TGTGCCAGCAGACAGAACAGCGGGAGAACGTACAATGAGCAGTTCTTC.